This TCR beta chain was profiled in a study of shared clonotypes between healthy human individuals. The assay was immunoSEQ multiplex PCR, and TCRdb's table has in-frame clones only and misses some. The sample comprises around 330,000 clones, under 80% of which are singletons, and 10% rests with the top ten. All of the donors resided in Nashville, Tennessee, and each was a Caucasian adult. This TCR was sampled from a man aged 25-40 years in good health. The sample comprised memory CD4+ T cells sorted from blood. Subset here: CD45RA-negative fraction.

CDR3 nucleotides: TGTGCCAGCAGAAACAATTTAGATCAGCCCCAGCATTTT. It is translated as CASRNNLDQPQHF. The chain carries TRBV28 and TRBJ1-5; unclear D gene. Deletions cut 6 bases from V and 5 bases from J, with 11 bases between. The germline CDR1 and CDR2 sequences are MDHEN and SYDVKM. This CDR3 has 13 residues.